The rows below give T cell receptor beta chains drawn from one sample of a study of blood T cell repertoires in COVID-19. Only in-frame clones appear in the TCRdb table, and some are missing; sequencing was by immunoSEQ multiplex PCR. In the table there are more than 85,000 clones, 80% to 85% of which are singletons. Sequencing was performed on peripheral blood. The origin of the receptors is a woman older than 75 with acute or convalescent COVID-19. Each CDR3 is given with its conserved first and last residue. The D gene is left open where the match is weak. The size field is filled for only some rows; it gives once, few, many or a size class.

CDR3nt,CDR3aa,j_gene,v_gene,d_gene,len,abundance
TGTGCCAGCAGCTCAGGGTGGGCGGCGGAAAAACTGTTTTTT,CASSSGWAAEKLFF,TRBJ1-4,TRBV7-2,NA,14,once
TGTGCCAGCAGCTCAGGGGTATTCTACGAGCAGTACTTC,CASSSGVFYEQYF,TRBJ2-7,TRBV7-8,NA,13,NA
TGCGCCAGCAGCTTGGGACAGGGGGTGGCAACTAATGAAAAACTGTTTTTT,CASSLGQGVATNEKLFF,TRBJ1-4,TRBV5-1,TRBD1,17,NA
TGTGCCAGTAGTAAGAGACACCTCGGGGGGACTAGCGGGAGTCGGGATGAGCAGTTCTTC,CASSKRHLGGTSGSRDEQFF,TRBJ2-1,TRBV19,TRBD2,20,NA
TGTGCCAGCAGTTCTCCCGGCCGGACAGACTATGGCTACACCTTC,CASSSPGRTDYGYTF,TRBJ1-2,TRBV6-5,NA,15,NA
TGTGCCAGTAAACCACCGGGACAGGGGGGCTATGGCTACACCTTC,CASKPPGQGGYGYTF,TRBJ1-2,TRBV19,TRBD1,15,NA
TGTGCCAGCAGAAGCGGAAACACCGGGGAGCTGTTTTTT,CASRSGNTGELFF,TRBJ2-2,TRBV11-3,NA,13,NA
TGCAGCGTTGCCCGGACTAGCGGGAGGACAGATACGCAGTATTTT,CSVARTSGRTDTQYF,TRBJ2-3,TRBV29-1,TRBD2,15,many
TGCGCCAGCAGCTCGGGACTAGCGGGAGGCATTGAGCAGTTCTTC,CASSSGLAGGIEQFF,TRBJ2-1,TRBV5-1,TRBD2,15,NA
TGTGCCAGCAGCGTAGGGGGCGCTAATGAAAAACTGTTTTTT,CASSVGGANEKLFF,TRBJ1-4,TRBV9,NA,14,NA
TGTGCCAGCAGCTTGTCGTGGGACAGGGGGGTCACCGGGGAGCTGTTTTTT,CASSLSWDRGVTGELFF,TRBJ2-2,TRBV5-6,TRBD1,17,once
TGCGCCAGCAGCCAAGACACGCACAGTAATTCACCCCTCCACTTT,CASSQDTHSNSPLHF,TRBJ1-6,TRBV4-3,NA,15,NA
TGTGCCAGCAGTTTAAGGGCCCCCGCCGGACAGGAAATAAACTATGGCTACACCTTC,CASSLRAPAGQEINYGYTF,TRBJ1-2,TRBV27,TRBD1,19,NA
TGTGCCAGCGGGCAGGGGGGCTTTGCAATTGAAGCTTTCTTT,CASGQGGFAIEAFF,TRBJ1-1,TRBV6-5,TRBD1,14,NA
TGTGCCAGCACCCCCCGCGACTATATCTACGAGCAGTACTTC,CASTPRDYIYEQYF,TRBJ2-7,TRBV11-2,NA,14,NA
TGTGCCAGCAGTCCCGACGGCAGCGCCTACGAGCAGTACTTC,CASSPDGSAYEQYF,TRBJ2-7,TRBV6-5,NA,14,NA
TGTGCCAGCATCCCCCTATCCGACGGACAGTACGAGCAGTACTTC,CASIPLSDGQYEQYF,TRBJ2-7,TRBV27,NA,15,once
TGTGCCAGCAGTTCCTTCGGCTTGCAGGGCACAGATACGCAGTATTTT,CASSSFGLQGTDTQYF,TRBJ2-3,TRBV6-6,NA,16,NA
TGTGCCAGCAGCCTCCGGGACCCCGGGGGAAATGAGCAGTTCTTC,CASSLRDPGGNEQFF,TRBJ2-1,TRBV7-8,NA,15,once
TGCGCCAGCGCGGGGGCCTTTAACTATGGCTACACCTTC,CASAGAFNYGYTF,TRBJ1-2,TRBV5-1,NA,13,NA
TGTGCCACCAGTGATCCAGCGGGAGTATACAATGAGCAGTTCTTC,CATSDPAGVYNEQFF,TRBJ2-1,TRBV24-1,TRBD2,15,NA
TGTGCCAGCTCCCCTGGGAGAGGCACTGAAGCTTTCTTT,CASSPGRGTEAFF,TRBJ1-1,TRBV27,NA,13,few
TGTGCCAGCAGACCCGGGACAGTTAACACCGGGGAGCTGTTTTTT,CASRPGTVNTGELFF,TRBJ2-2,TRBV2,TRBD1,15,NA
TGTGCCAGCAGGGCGGGCTCCTACAATGAGCAGTTCTTC,CASRAGSYNEQFF,TRBJ2-1,TRBV12-3/TRBV12-4,NA,13,NA
TGTGCCAGTAGCCCACTGACAGGTTATAAGCAGCATTTT,CASSPLTGYKQHF,TRBJ1-5,TRBV19,NA,13,NA
TGTGCCAGCAGCCCGGCGGCGTATCCCTCCTACAATGAGCAGTTCTTC,CASSPAAYPSYNEQFF,TRBJ2-1,TRBV11-1,NA,16,NA
TGTGCCAGCAGTGAATACCTGGCCTATGGCTACACCTTC,CASSEYLAYGYTF,TRBJ1-2,TRBV6-1,NA,13,NA
TGTGCCAGCAGTGAAGAGACACTCTACGAGCAGTACTTC,CASSEETLYEQYF,TRBJ2-7,TRBV2,NA,13,NA
TGCGCCAGCAGTGGGGAAACAGGGGGTCGAGATACGCAGTATTTT,CASSGETGGRDTQYF,TRBJ2-3,TRBV5-1,TRBD1,15,NA
TGTGCCAGCAGTGGGACAGGGGGCGCATCCCAGCCCCAGCATTTT,CASSGTGGASQPQHF,TRBJ1-5,TRBV2,TRBD1,15,NA
TGTGCCAGCAGCTATACAGGGTTACTAGCGGGAAGCTCCTACGAGCAGTACTTC,CASSYTGLLAGSSYEQYF,TRBJ2-7,TRBV2,TRBD2,18,NA
TGCAGCGCAGAAGGAGGGGTAGGGGACGAGCAGTACTTC,CSAEGGVGDEQYF,TRBJ2-7,TRBV29-1,NA,13,NA
TGTGCTAGTGGTTTGGGCCCGCAGGGGCCCGTTCAGGAGCTGTTTTTT,CASGLGPQGPVQELFF,TRBJ2-2,TRBV12-5,NA,16,NA
TGTGCCACCAGTGATTTTCAAGGGGCAGCATCGAACACCGGGGAGCTGTTTTTT,CATSDFQGAASNTGELFF,TRBJ2-2,TRBV24-1,NA,18,NA
TGTGCCTGCCTTGGTGGTAGCGGACGAATAAATGAGCAGTTCTTC,CACLGGSGRINEQFF,TRBJ2-1,TRBV5-4,NA,15,few
TGTGCCAGCTCACCCCTGACAGGGTTCACCGGGGAGCTGTTTTTT,CASSPLTGFTGELFF,TRBJ2-2,TRBV18,TRBD1,15,NA
TGTGCCAGCAGCTCACTACTTACAACAGATACGCAGTATTTT,CASSSLLTTDTQYF,TRBJ2-3,TRBV7-9,NA,14,few
TGTGCCAGCAGCTTGGTTACGGATGGCTACACCTTC,CASSLVTDGYTF,TRBJ1-2,TRBV5-4,NA,12,once
TGTGCCAGCAGCTTAGCCCGGACAGTCCTCAAAGCTTTCTTT,CASSLARTVLKAFF,TRBJ1-1,TRBV7-8,NA,14,NA
TGTGCCAGCTCCCCTGGACTAGCCGAAGATACGCAGTATTTT,CASSPGLAEDTQYF,TRBJ2-3,TRBV18,TRBD2,14,few